A selection of T cell receptor beta chains follows, all from one sample in a study of blood T cells in healthy people across ages. TCRdb reanalysed the 5' RACE reads using MiXCR and keeps one entry per CDR3 protein. Of fewer than 2 million distinct CDR3 sequences listed, about 39% are singletons. The specimen was blood. The receptors originated from a human donor in good health. The CDR3 runs from the conserved cysteine through the conserved F or W. The order of the fields is D gene, clone size, J gene, V gene, CDR3 DNA, CDR3 protein. The D gene is left open where the match is weak. The listing skips clone size in some rows; elsewhere it reads once, few, many or a size class.

NA few TRBJ2-6 TRBV7-2 TGTGCCAGCAGCTTATCCGTTGCGGCGGTCCTCTCTGGGGCCAACGTCCTGACTTTC CASSLSVAAVLSGANVLTF
NA NA TRBJ1-2 TRBV13 TGTGCCAGCAGCTTAGGCCTCAGCCTTAACTATGGCTACACCTTC CASSLGLSLNYGYTF
TRBD1 few TRBJ2-1 TRBV29-1 TGCAGCGTTGAAGAACAGGGGGCGGAACTCAATGAGCAGTTCTTC CSVEEQGAELNEQFF
TRBD1 NA TRBJ1-5 TRBV2 TGTGCCAGCAGTGACGAGGGACAGGGGATCTTTCAGGGTCAGCCCCAGCATTTT CASSDEGQGIFQGQPQHF
TRBD1 few TRBJ2-1 TRBV12-3/TRBV12-4 TGTGCCAGCAGTGCCCGGGACAGGACTGACAATGAGCAGTTCTTC CASSARDRTDNEQFF
TRBD2 NA TRBJ2-1 TRBV4-2 TGTGCCAGCAGCTATAGCGGGGGGGCGGCGGGTAATGAGCAGTTCTTC CASSYSGGAAGNEQFF
NA NA TRBJ2-3 TRBV10-3 TGTGCCATCAGTGAATTGCCTTCTGATACGCGGTATTTT CAISELPSDTRYF
NA few TRBJ2-7 TRBV6-2/TRBV6-3 TGTGCCAGCAGTTACGCTACAGATTTTCTTCACTCCTACGAGCAGTACTTC CASSYATDFLHSYEQYF
NA NA TRBJ2-1 TRBV4-3 TGCGCCAGCAGCCAAGATAACGCAGGTTACAGGGAGCAGTTCTTC CASSQDNAGYREQFF
NA NA TRBJ2-3 TRBV4-2 TGTGCCAGCAGCCAAGATCTGGCCCAGTCTAGCACAGATACGCAGTATTTT CASSQDLAQSSTDTQYF
NA NA TRBJ2-5 TRBV9 TGTGCCAGCAGCGTCAGCGGGACACCTGAAGAGACCCAGTACTTC CASSVSGTPEETQYF
NA few TRBJ1-2 TRBV10-3 TGTGCCATCAGTGAGTCGGCAGGGGTTGGCTACACCTTC CAISESAGVGYTF
NA few TRBJ1-5 TRBV7-9 TGTGCCAGCAGCTTAGAATGGGGGGATCAGCCCCAGCATTTT CASSLEWGDQPQHF
NA many TRBJ2-2 TRBV4-3 TGCGCCAGCAGCCAAGGGTTTAGCCAGGCCAGCGGGGAGCTGTTTTTT CASSQGFSQASGELFF